This T cell receptor (beta chain) was captured in a study of identical twins. Study-level results: Twin pairs' shared out-of-frame alpha sequences were enriched in low generation probability. Donors were not followed over many years; analysis was cross-sectional.

All of the donors were Caucasians in good health. The V gene's germline CDR1 is SGHAT and CDR2 FQNNGV. CDR3 length: 15 residues. As concerns this clonotype: What it binds is not known. The germline gene is not matched at one end of the junction; a read error may be the cause.

TCRdb re-called the 5' RACE reads with MiXCR, one entry per CDR3 protein. The sample has approximately 1.8 million distinct CDR3 sequences; about 31% are singletons. V is TRBV11-2 and J is TRBJ1-1, with TRBD1 as a possible D gene (5 bases). The origin of this receptor is a newborn girl in good health. Input material: cord blood. CDR3 protein: CAGSASRGGNTEAFF. CDR3 nucleotides: TGTGCCGGCAGCGCCTCGAGGGGTGGGAACACTGAAGCTTTCTTT. The variable domain in full, with the rest retrieved from reference TRBV11-2 and TRBJ1-1, is EAGVAQSPRYKIIEKRQSVAFWCNPISGHATLYWYQQILGQGPKLLIQFQNNGVVDDSQLPKDRFSAERLKGVDSTLKIQPAKLEDSAVYLCAGSASRGGNTEAFFGQGTRLTVV.